This TCR beta chain originates from a study of regulatory T cells in long-lasting Graves disease. Points from the study as a whole: Tissue studied was limited to peripheral blood, excluding thyroid tissue. Accuracy was possibly reduced by small sample size.

The CDR3 extends over 14 amino acids. Germline V gene data show CDR1 as MNHNS and CDR2 as SASEGT. V lost 6 bases, J lost 7 bases, and 7 bases stayed unmatched. This clonotype was detected ten times or more. Its target is not known. CDR3 regions were amplified by Arm-PCR using iRepertoire HTBI primers to build TCR beta libraries. TCRdb re-called the multiplex PCR reads with MiXCR, one entry per CDR3 protein. Found here are about 300,000 distinct CDR3 sequences, 15% to 20% of them singletons; the top ten hold about two fifths. The time point is: newly diagnosed GD, antithyroid drugs for less than 3 months. Extracted RNA from PBMCs served as the source of the TCR library.

The receptor's source is a female donor with Graves disease. Sequencing used peripheral blood mononuclear cells (PBMCs), obtained at new diagnosis, from a patient treated with antithyroid drugs. V and J are TRBV6-1 and TRBJ1-4; 8 nucleotides align to TRBD1. CDR3 residues: CASRGTGGGEKLFF. CDR3 DNA sequence: TGTGCCAGCAGGGGGACAGGAGGAGGTGAAAAACTGTTTTTT.